Each of the 13 T cell receptor beta chains below was sequenced from the same sample in a study of blood T cell repertoires in COVID-19. Using immunoSEQ multiplex PCR, the repertoire was profiled, and TCRdb retains in-frame clones only, with some absent. In the table there are roughly 500,000 clones, 80% to 90% of which are singletons. The source material was peripheral blood. These receptors all come from a human donor in a cohort sampled during active COVID-19.

J is TRBJ2-7 and V is TRBV7-3; tentatively, D is TRBD2 (7 bases). From germline, CDR1 is SGHTA and CDR2 FQGTGA. This CDR3 contains 18 residues. V shed 2 bases and J shed 6 bases, with 26 bases lying between them. The CDR3 sequence: CASSLRPWGAGEEGEQYF. For the CDR3, the DNA is TGTGCCAGCAGCTTACGGCCCTGGGGGGCGGGAGAAGAGGGCGAGCAGTACTTC.

This chain connects TRBV6-5 to TRBJ1-1; no firm D call. V was cut by 4 bases and J by 5 bases, with 17 bases left in between. Per germline, CDR1 MNHEY and CDR2 SVGAGI. This CDR3 comprises 15 residues. CDR3 DNA sequence: TGTGCCAGCAGTTTCTCAACAGAGCTTAGGACTGAAGCTTTCTTT. It translates to CASSFSTELRTEAFF.

The chain carries TRBV9 and TRBJ2-6; D perhaps matches TRBD2 (7 bases). The CDR3 has 18 amino acids. Germline values: CDR1 SGDLS, CDR2 YYNGEE. The V end lost 4 bases, the J end lost 3 bases, and 20 bases lay between the germline ends. The CDR3 here is CASSPPGGRGHGANVLTF. DNA for the CDR3: TGTGCCAGCAGCCCTCCGGGAGGCAGGGGCCATGGGGCCAACGTCCTGACTTTC.

V is TRBV6-6 and J is TRBJ2-5; no definite D call. With 2 bases removed from V and 4 bases from J, the gap between germline ends came to 11 bases. The length of the CDR3 is 14 residues. CDR1 is MNHNY, CDR2 SVGAGI, per germline (reference sequence). The CDR3 sequence: CASSYRPSGETQYF. The CDR3 nucleotides read TGTGCCAGCAGTTACCGACCTAGTGGAGAGACCCAGTACTTC.

The V and J genes are TRBV6-2 or TRBV6-3 and TRBJ2-7; D might be TRBD1 (6 bases). V lost 0 bases and J lost 12, with 12 bases in between. Germline V gene data show CDR1 as MNHEY and CDR2 as SVGEGT. The CDR3 contains 12 residues. CDR3 in DNA: TGTGCCAGCAGTTACTCACAGGGCATGCGGTACTTC. It is translated as CASSYSQGMRYF.

V gene TRBV19 combines with J gene TRBJ2-1, with D maybe TRBD2 (6 bases). Germline V gene lookup returns CDR1 LNHDA and CDR2 SQIVND (reference sequence). This CDR3 is 16 amino acids long. Trimming removed 4 bases from V and 4 bases from J, with 17 bases in between. CDR3 sequence: CASSTSGLDPYNEQFF. The CDR3 nucleotides read TGTGCCAGTAGTACCTCGGGACTCGATCCTTACAATGAGCAGTTCTTC.

This clone was found many times. The CDR3 sequence is CAWSEGAGVNEQFF. DNA of the CDR3: TGTGCCTGGAGTGAAGGGGCAGGCGTGAATGAGCAGTTCTTC. The chain employs TRBV30 and TRBJ2-1, with D perhaps TRBD1 (5 bases). V gave up 1 base and J gave up 7 bases, with 14 bases separating them. The germline gives CDR1 GTSNPN, CDR2 SVGIG (reference sequence). The CDR3 totals 14 residues.

This chain joins TRBV28 and TRBJ1-2, with D possibly matching TRBD1 (6 bases). The germline V and J ends were trimmed by 5 bases and 4 bases, with 11 bases remaining between them. CDR3 length: 13 residues. Germline CDR1 is MDHEN and CDR2 is SYDVKM. CDR3 region: CASSPDRFYGYTF. CDR3 bases: TGTGCCAGCAGTCCGGACAGATTCTATGGCTACACCTTC.

The chain joins TRBV28 to TRBJ2-7; TRBD2 aligns across 12 bases. The CDR3 runs 15 residues. Germline V gene sequence: CDR1 MDHEN, CDR2 SYDVKM. V was pared by 5 bases and J by 5 bases, with 7 bases of the junction left unmatched. CDR3 amino acids: CASSRTSGKWHEQYF. The CDR3 nucleotides are TGTGCCAGCAGTCGGACTAGCGGGAAATGGCACGAGCAGTACTTC.

The gene calls are TRBV28 and TRBJ2-1; D remains unclear. CDR1 is MDHEN, CDR2 SYDVKM, per germline. V lost 7 bases and J lost 7, with 29 bases in between. The CDR3 is made up of 18 amino acids. The CDR3 nucleotides are TGTGCCAGCATTCCCCTGACCATTGCGGAGACGCACGGGAATGAGCAGTTCTTC. This encodes CASIPLTIAETHGNEQFF.

The chain combines TRBV10-1 with TRBJ2-3; TRBD1 agrees at 9 bases. The germline V gene encodes CDR1 WNHNN and CDR2 SYGVQD (reference sequence). Trimming removed 5 bases from V and 4 bases from J; junction bases left unmatched: 7. The CDR3 length is 15 residues. In DNA, the CDR3 is TGCGCCAGCAGTACCGGGACAGGGTTTTCAGATACGCAGTATTTT. Translated, it gives CASSTGTGFSDTQYF.

The rearrangement joins TRBV30 to TRBJ2-3; tentatively, D is TRBD1 (6 bases). With 4 bases removed from V and 4 bases from J, the gap between germline ends came to 18 bases. The germline CDR1 and CDR2 sequences are GTSNPN and SVGIG (reference sequence). The CDR3 sequence is 15 residues long. CDR3 in amino acids: CAWKDRQVWSDTQYF. The DNA for the CDR3 is TGTGCCTGGAAAGACCGACAGGTTTGGTCAGATACGCAGTATTTT.

This clone showed up just once. V usage is TRBV10-2 and J usage is TRBJ2-1; 14 nucleotides line up with TRBD2. Looked up from germline, CDR1 is WSHSY and CDR2 is SAAADI. The V and J ends lost 3 bases and 9 bases, in that order; junction bases with no gene match: 7. This CDR3 has 16 amino acids. The CDR3 region is CASSDGTSGRIGEQFF. For the CDR3, the DNA is TGCGCCAGCAGTGACGGGACTAGCGGGAGAATTGGTGAGCAGTTCTTC.